This is a list of T cell receptor beta chains from one sample in a study of radiation and T cells in renal cell carcinoma. Sequenced by immunoSEQ multiplex PCR; TCRdb stores in-frame clones only, minus some. The data contain approximately 170,000 clones, less than 90% of them singletons. The source was blood, collected from a patient whose treatment included radiotherapy and nephrectomy. These receptors were obtained from a woman between 45 and 60 years old with renal cell carcinoma. CDR3s include the opening cysteine and the closing phenylalanine or tryptophan. D genes are given only for firm matches. Not every row has a clone size; where given, it reads once, few, many or a size class.

d_gene	abundance	v_gene	j_gene	CDR3aa	CDR3nt
TRBD1	.	TRBV5-4	TRBJ2-1	CASSWRTGSIEQFF	TGTGCCAGCAGCTGGAGGACAGGTTCTATTGAGCAGTTCTTC
.	.	TRBV19	TRBJ1-3	CATGSSGNTIYF	TGTGCCACCGGGAGCTCTGGAAACACCATATATTTT
.	.	TRBV18	TRBJ2-7	CASSSGRGPSTYEQYF	TGTGCCAGCTCATCAGGGAGGGGGCCTTCAACCTACGAGCAGTACTTC
.	.	TRBV25-1	TRBJ1-2	CASSKHREPSTNYGYTF	TGTGCCAGCAGTAAGCACAGGGAGCCTTCCACTAACTATGGCTACACCTTC
.	few	TRBV4-3	TRBJ2-2	CASSRYSTGSTGELFF	TGCGCCAGCAGCCGATACAGCACAGGGTCCACCGGGGAGCTGTTTTTT
.	.	TRBV4-1	TRBJ2-1	CASSQDRGAYNEQFF	TGCGCCAGCAGCCAAGATAGAGGGGCCTACAATGAGCAGTTCTTC
.	.	TRBV6-5	TRBJ1-6	CASRKESSYNSPLHF	TGTGCCAGCAGAAAAGAGAGCTCCTATAATTCACCCCTCCACTTT
TRBD1	.	TRBV7-8	TRBJ1-2	CASSPRDRGLGGYTF	TGTGCCAGCAGCCCACGGGACAGGGGTTTAGGTGGCTACACCTTC
TRBD1	.	TRBV18	TRBJ1-6	CASSPLAIGTGGLGSPLHF	TGTGCCAGCTCACCACTTGCCATCGGGACAGGGGGTCTCGGCTCACCCCTCCACTTT
.	.	TRBV12-5	TRBJ1-1	CASGLGGLKEAFF	TGTGCTAGTGGTTTAGGAGGGCTTAAAGAAGCTTTCTTT
.	.	TRBV19	TRBJ1-6	CASSIDHKGLGSPLHF	TGTGCCAGTAGTATAGATCACAAGGGGTTAGGTTCACCCCTCCACTTT
.	once	TRBV5-8	TRBJ2-5	CASSLGGQGYQETQYF	TGTGCCAGCAGCTTGGGAGGTCAGGGCTACCAAGAGACCCAGTACTTC
TRBD1	.	TRBV6-6	TRBJ2-2	CASSREGANTGELFF	TGTGCCAGCAGTCGAGAGGGGGCCAACACCGGGGAGCTGTTTTTT
.	.	TRBV9	TRBJ2-7	CASSQGSYEQYF	TGTGCCAGCAGCCAAGGTAGCTACGAGCAGTACTTC
.	once	TRBV7-9	TRBJ1-5	CASSLDGHQPQHF	TGTGCCAGCAGCTTAGACGGTCATCAGCCCCAGCATTTT
.	.	TRBV6-4	TRBJ1-1	CASSVEVNTEAFF	TGTGCCAGCAGTGTAGAAGTAAACACTGAAGCTTTCTTT